The text below deals with one T cell receptor (beta chain). The antigen is unknown. Assay used: immunoSEQ multiplex PCR; TCRdb lists only in-frame clones, some missing. This sample has 130,000 or so clones, with around 84% found just once. This record belongs to a study of T cell responses to AZD1222 COVID-19 vaccine. Regarding the study as a whole: Reportedly, nearly half of unique spike TCRs recognized epitopes outside B.1.351/B.1.1.7 mutations. Samples come after the peak T cell response, not at day 14.

This CDR3 comprises 15 residues. CDR1 is MGHRA, CDR2 YSYEKL, per germline. The V end was cut by 4 bases, the J end by 0 bases, with 9 bases between. V and J are TRBV4-1 and TRBJ1-4; D not resolved. Specimen: peripheral blood, collected on day 0 of AZD1222 vaccination. The TCR comes from an adult in good health. CDR3 residues: CASSRYQATNEKLFF. DNA of the CDR3: TGCGCCAGCAGCCGTTATCAGGCAACTAATGAAAAACTGTTTTTT.